Below, 28 T cell receptor beta chains from the same sample are listed, as sequenced in a study of metastatic and nonmetastatic thyroid tumors. Via MiXCR, TCRdb re-called the PCR reads. Among around 52,000 clones listed, 25% to 35% were seen once. Thyroid surgery had not been preceded by any treatment in any patient. The source material was blood. These receptors all come from a female donor with papillary thyroid cancer or a benign thyroid nodule (not recorded which). Some clones in this sample may be carry-over from other donors' samples.

The genes are TRBV30 and TRBJ1-5, with D possibly being TRBD1 (6 bases). Germline V CDR1 and CDR2: GTSNPN, SVGIG (reference sequence). V gave up 5 bases and J gave up 3 bases, with 17 bases separating them. This CDR3 has 15 amino acids. The CDR3 DNA reads as TGTGCCTGGGGGGCAGGGGCGACATCCAATCAGCCCCAGCATTTT. It is translated as CAWGAGATSNQPQHF.

V is TRBV12-5 and J is TRBJ2-5; D uncertain. This CDR3 has 17 residues. V gave up 1 base and J gave up 2 bases, with 17 bases separating them. Germline CDR1 and CDR2: LGHNT and FRNRAP. This CDR3 is CASGLAPRAQRQETQYF. The CDR3 DNA reads as TGTGCTAGTGGTTTGGCCCCCCGGGCTCAACGTCAAGAGACCCAGTACTTC.

V is TRBV30 and J is TRBJ2-7, with 9 positions matching TRBD2. J was trimmed by 6 bases and V by 5 bases; bases with no gene match: 11. Germline V lookup: CDR1 GTSNPN, CDR2 SVGIG (reference sequence). The CDR3 is 14 residues long. The CDR3 here is CAWGPGTSTLEQYF. In DNA, the CDR3 is TGTGCCTGGGGCCCCGGGACTAGCACCCTCGAGCAGTACTTC.

In this sample, this clone turned up a few times. The gene calls are TRBV6-2 or TRBV6-3 and TRBJ2-1, with 8 positions matching TRBD1. In germline, CDR1 is MNHEY, CDR2 SVGEGT. The V and J ends lost 6 bases and 8 bases, in that order; junction bases with no gene match: 9. The CDR3 runs to 14 residues. CDR3 residues: CASSRGQAADEQFF. In DNA, the CDR3 is TGTGCCAGCAGCCGGGGACAGGCCGCGGATGAGCAGTTCTTC.

This chain joins TRBV19 and TRBJ1-6, with TRBD1 matching 7 bases. Per germline, CDR1 LNHDA and CDR2 SQIVND (reference sequence). The CDR3 is 14 residues long. V dropped 7 bases and J dropped 5; count of bases not matched to a gene: 5. CDR3 sequence: CASIGTEDNSPLHF. For the CDR3, the DNA is TGTGCCAGTATAGGGACAGAAGATAATTCACCCCTCCACTTT. The full variable domain, its missing parts supplied by reference TRBV19 and TRBJ1-6, is DGGITQSPKYLFRKEGQNVTLSCEQNLNHDAMYWYRQDPGQGLRLIYYSQIVNDFQKGDIAEGYSVSREKKESFPLTVTSAQKNPTAFYLCASIGTEDNSPLHFGNGTRLTVT.

This clone was detected a few times. The rearrangement uses TRBV10-3 and TRBJ2-7; D is undetermined. Germline-derived CDR1 and CDR2 are ENHRY and SYGVKD. The CDR3 sequence is 15 residues long. V lost 2 bases and J lost 0, with 11 bases in between. This CDR3 is CAISERQGSSYEQYF. The DNA for the CDR3 is TGTGCCATCAGTGAGCGACAAGGTAGCTCCTACGAGCAGTACTTC.

CDR3 DNA: TGTGCCAGCAGTTTGTATCCACCGGGGGGGTCGAAACAGCCCCAGCATTTT. It yields the protein CASSLYPPGGSKQPQHF. The chain is built from TRBV27 and TRBJ1-5; D is perhaps TRBD1 (5 bases). Germline V gene sequence: CDR1 MNHEY, CDR2 SMNVEV (reference sequence). CDR3 length: 17 residues. Between the trimmed V and J ends, which lost 3 bases and 7 bases, there was a span of 22 bases.

The chain links TRBV6-1 to TRBJ1-1; D unclear. Between the trimmed V and J ends, which lost 5 bases and 0 bases, there was a span of 13 bases. The germline CDR1 and CDR2 sequences are MNHNS and SASEGT. The CDR3 has 15 residues. CDR3 sequence (DNA): TGTGCCAGCAGTCCACGACGGGCCTTGAACACTGAAGCTTTCTTT. Its translation is CASSPRRALNTEAFF.

In this sample, this clone turned up a few times. The chain combines TRBV19 with TRBJ1-1; 8 bases are shared with TRBD1. This CDR3 comprises 14 residues. V was pared by 0 bases and J by 7 bases, with 4 bases of the junction left unmatched. From germline, CDR1 is LNHDA and CDR2 SQIVND (reference sequence). The CDR3 reads CASSIDRTGSEAFF. The DNA for the CDR3 is TGTGCCAGTAGTATAGATCGGACAGGGAGTGAAGCTTTCTTT.

This clone has more than one count but fewer than ten. The chain carries TRBV10-3 and TRBJ2-7; D is unresolved. The CDR3 runs 13 residues. V dropped 0 bases and J dropped 7 bases, with 10 bases sitting between them. Germline V CDR1 and CDR2: ENHRY, SYGVKD. CDR3 region: CAISESTGSEQYF. The DNA of the CDR3 is TGTGCCATCAGTGAGTCGACGGGTTCGGAGCAGTACTTC.

The chain combines TRBV19 with TRBJ1-2; D ambiguous. Germline V gene sequence: CDR1 LNHDA, CDR2 SQIVND (reference sequence). Deletions cut 5 bases from V and 4 bases from J, with 20 bases between. This CDR3 spans 16 amino acids. CDR3 sequence reads: CASSALQWASIYGYTF. CDR3 sequence (DNA): TGTGCCAGTAGTGCCTTACAGTGGGCCTCAATCTATGGCTACACCTTC.

This clone was counted ten times or more. Other DNA sequences in the sample encode the same CDR3. V usage is TRBV5-4 and J usage is TRBJ2-2; tentative D call: TRBD1 (6 bases). Looked up from germline, CDR1 is SGHNT and CDR2 is YYREEE (reference sequence). Between the trimmed V and J ends, which lost 4 bases and 7 bases, there was a span of 11 bases. The CDR3 has 13 amino acids. In DNA form, the CDR3 reads TGTGCCAGCAGCCCAGGGGAAGGCGGGGAGCTGTTTTTT. This sequence encodes CASSPGEGGELFF.

The rearrangement links TRBV20-1 to TRBJ1-3; D unresolved. V lost 0 bases and J 1 base, leaving 13 bases between the germline ends. CDR1 and CDR2 (germline): DFQATT, SNEGSKA (reference sequence). The CDR3 runs 16 residues. As DNA, the CDR3 is TGCAGTGCTAGAGATAGGACCCGACCATCTGGAAACACCATATATTTT. Encoded protein: CSARDRTRPSGNTIYF.

The chain has TRBV29-1 and TRBJ2-1; D is possibly TRBD1 (5 bases). The CDR3 has 11 residues. In germline, CDR1 is SQVTM, CDR2 ANQGSEA. The V gene lost 7 bases and the J gene lost 4 bases, with 8 bases spanning the gap. The CDR3 DNA reads TGCAGCGCGACAGATTACAATGAGCAGTTCTTC. Its translation: CSATDYNEQFF.

J is TRBJ2-5 and V is TRBV20-1; D perhaps matches TRBD1 (6 bases). The CDR3 contains 13 residues. Germline V CDR1 and CDR2: DFQATT, SNEGSKA (reference sequence). V was trimmed by 6 bases and J by 6 bases, leaving 17 bases between them. The CDR3 loop is CSAHVEGGQTQYF. The CDR3 region has the DNA TGCAGTGCCCATGTCGAAGGGGGACAGACCCAGTACTTC.

The CDR3 DNA is TGTGCCAGCAGCCTCGACAGGGGCTACGAGCAGTACTTC. This sequence encodes CASSLDRGYEQYF. The chain combines TRBV7-2 with TRBJ2-7; the match to TRBD1 covers 8 bases. V shed 5 bases and J 3 bases; nucleotides not matched to a gene: 3. Germline lookup yields CDR1 SGHTA and CDR2 FQGNSA. The CDR3 spans 13 residues.

This chain's CDR3 is CASSYRTGPYNEQFF. In DNA, the CDR3 is TGTGCCAGCAGTTACAGGACAGGGCCCTACAATGAGCAGTTCTTC. This chain connects TRBV6-5 to TRBJ2-1, with 8 positions matching TRBD1. Germline-derived CDR1 and CDR2 are MNHEY and SVGAGI. CDR3 size: 15 residues. Trimming removed 2 bases from V and 2 bases from J; junction bases left unmatched: 2.

The rearrangement uses TRBV20-1 and TRBJ1-3; D gene uncertain. From germline, CDR1 is DFQATT and CDR2 SNEGSKA (reference sequence). Trimming pared 6 bases from V and 1 base from J, leaving 22 bases between. This CDR3 contains 17 residues. The CDR3 sequence: CSALPRWRTRSGNTIYF. The CDR3 DNA reads TGCAGTGCCTTACCCCGTTGGCGAACCCGGTCTGGAAACACCATATATTTT.

The chain has TRBV24-1 and TRBJ1-2; D unresolved. V dropped 3 bases and J dropped 4 bases, with 2 bases sitting between them. From germline, CDR1 is KGHDR and CDR2 SFDVKD. The CDR3 sequence is 11 residues long. The CDR3 here is CATSDGYGYTF. In nucleotides, the CDR3 is TGTGCCACCAGTGATGGCTATGGCTACACCTTC.

Many counts were recorded for this clone. The chain uses TRBV30 and TRBJ1-2; 7 nucleotides line up with TRBD1. This CDR3 comprises 13 residues. The V gene's germline CDR1 is GTSNPN and CDR2 SVGIG (reference sequence). J gave up 1 base and V 8 bases, and 7 bases lay outside the gene matches. CDR3 protein: CAQRQGDNYGYTF. DNA for the CDR3: TGTGCCCAGCGCCAGGGGGATAACTATGGCTACACCTTC.

The J gene is TRBJ2-3, the V gene TRBV7-3; D unresolved. The CDR3 sequence is 19 residues long. In germline, CDR1 is SGHTA, CDR2 FQGTGA. V lost 0 bases to trimming and J lost 2 bases, with 21 bases between them. CDR3 DNA: TGTGCCAGCAGCTTAACGGCGAGGTCGCCGGATTCCGTCACAGATACGCAGTATTTT. Its protein is CASSLTARSPDSVTDTQYF.

This clone has more than one count but fewer than ten. This chain uses TRBV5-1 with TRBJ2-2; perhaps TRBD1 as D (5 bases). V lost 0 bases and J lost 4, with 13 bases in between. This CDR3 spans 16 amino acids. Germline assignment: CDR1 SGHRS and CDR2 YFSETQ. The CDR3 loop is CASSLDRGRSTGELFF. CDR3 DNA sequence: TGCGCCAGCAGCTTGGATAGGGGTAGGAGCACCGGGGAGCTGTTTTTT.

This clone came up many times. This chain uses TRBV20-1 with TRBJ2-3; D call uncertain. The V and J ends lost 3 bases and 3 bases respectively, with 10 bases between them. Per germline, CDR1 DFQATT and CDR2 SNEGSKA (reference sequence). CDR3 size: 13 residues. The CDR3 spells CSASWVQTDTQYF. In DNA form, the CDR3 reads TGCAGTGCTAGTTGGGTCCAAACAGATACGCAGTATTTT.

V and J are TRBV4-1 and TRBJ2-5; D gene ambiguous. The CDR3 length is 15 residues. Germline-derived CDR1 and CDR2 are MGHRA and YSYEKL. The V gene lost 4 bases and the J gene lost 2 bases, with 14 bases spanning the gap. The CDR3 loop is CASSPGFRMQETQYF. The CDR3 bases are TGCGCCAGCAGCCCCGGGTTCCGGATGCAAGAGACCCAGTACTTC.

The J gene is TRBJ1-2, the V gene TRBV19; 9 bases match TRBD1. Germline V gene sequence: CDR1 LNHDA, CDR2 SQIVND (reference sequence). This CDR3 spans 15 amino acids. Germline trimming cut 4 bases from V and 4 bases from J; bases unmatched to any gene: 7. CDR3 in DNA: TGTGCCAGTAGTACCACAGGGGGCGTCGGCTATGGCTACACCTTC. Its protein is CASSTTGGVGYGYTF.

The chain recombines TRBV7-3 with TRBJ1-1; 9 nucleotides agree with TRBD1. CDR1 is SGHTA and CDR2 is FQGTGA in the germline V gene. V was pared by 4 bases and J by 0 bases, with 6 bases of the junction left unmatched. This CDR3 contains 16 residues. CDR3 region: CASSSRGDRVNTEAFF. CDR3 DNA: TGTGCCAGCAGCTCAAGGGGGGACAGGGTGAACACTGAAGCTTTCTTT.

The chain carries TRBV20-1 and TRBJ1-2; 7 nucleotides line up with TRBD1. The germline V gene has CDR1 DFQATT and CDR2 SNEGSKA (reference sequence). Losses at the gene ends were 0 bases for V and 6 bases for J; bases not matched to a gene: 7. The CDR3 is 14 amino acids. CDR3 protein: CSARDLPDRDGYTF. For the CDR3, the DNA is TGCAGTGCTAGAGACCTGCCCGACAGGGATGGCTACACCTTC.

The V call is TRBV25-1, the J call TRBJ2-5; the D is unclear. Germline V gives CDR1 MGHDK, CDR2 SYGVNS. The CDR3 totals 11 residues. V gave up 2 bases and J gave up 8 bases, with 6 bases separating them. The CDR3 region is CASSEQDTQYF. CDR3 in DNA: TGTGCCAGCAGTGAACAGGATACCCAGTACTTC. Using reference TRBV25-1 and TRBJ2-5 for the parts outside the CDR3, the full variable domain is EADIYQTPRYLVIGTGKKITLECSQTMGHDKMYWYQQDPGMELHLIHYSYGVNSTEKGDLSSESTVSRIRTEHFPLTLESARPSHTSQYLCASSEQDTQYFGPGTRLLVL.